These 30 T cell receptor beta chains came from one sample sequenced in a study of blood T cell repertoires in COVID-19. Using immunoSEQ multiplex PCR, the repertoire was profiled, and TCRdb retains in-frame clones only, with some absent. The data contain over 250,000 clones, 75% to 95% of them seen just once; the ten biggest clones take up approximately 2.5%. The source material was peripheral blood. These TCRs come from a person under 35 with COVID-19, enrolled during active disease.

The chain is built from TRBV19 and TRBJ2-3, with 7 nucleotides matching TRBD2. Per germline, CDR1 LNHDA and CDR2 SQIVND (reference sequence). V shed 5 bases and J 3 bases; nucleotides not matched to a gene: 8. This CDR3 spans 15 amino acids. The DNA of the CDR3 is TGTGCCAGTAGTGGGTGGCTAGCGGCTACAGATACGCAGTATTTT. Protein product: CASSGWLAATDTQYF.

This sequence joins TRBV2 and TRBJ2-5; D unresolved. The CDR3 contains 14 residues. V dropped 3 bases and J dropped 1 base, with 9 bases sitting between them. CDR1 is SNHLY and CDR2 is FYNNEI in the germline V gene. In nucleotides, the CDR3 is TGTGCCAGCAGTGATATTTTCAGCCAAGAGACCCAGTACTTC. Its protein is CASSDIFSQETQYF.

The chain is built from TRBV4-1 and TRBJ2-1, with 10 bases aligning to TRBD2. Losses at the gene ends were 0 bases for V and 7 bases for J; bases not matched to a gene: 6. The germline V gene has CDR1 MGHRA and CDR2 YSYEKL. The length of the CDR3 is 16 residues. The CDR3 loop reads CASSQDPLAGSNEQFF. The CDR3 DNA reads TGCGCCAGCAGCCAAGATCCACTAGCGGGATCGAATGAGCAGTTCTTC.

This sequence joins TRBV2 and TRBJ2-7; the D gene is possibly TRBD1 (6 bases). Trimming removed 6 bases from V and 0 bases from J, with 12 bases in between. Per germline, CDR1 SNHLY and CDR2 FYNNEI. CDR3 length: 14 amino acids. The DNA of the CDR3 is TGTGCCAGCAGGATCTCGGACAGCTCCTACGAGCAGTACTTC. Encoded protein: CASRISDSSYEQYF. The complete variable domain, with remaining parts taken from reference TRBV2 and TRBJ2-7, reads EPEVTQTPSHQVTQMGQEVILRCVPISNHLYFYWYRQILGQKVEFLVSFYNNEISEKSEIFDDQFSVERPDGSNFTLKIRSTKLEDSAMYFCASRISDSSYEQYFGPGTRLTVT.

The rearrangement joins TRBV5-6 to TRBJ1-1, with 8 bases matching TRBD1. The CDR3 sequence is 15 residues long. CDR1 and CDR2 from the germline V gene are SGHDT and YYEEEE. J lost 6 bases, V lost 3 bases, and 10 bases had no gene match. The CDR3, as DNA: TGTGCCAGCAGCTCTTCGACAGGGGTTAACCCTGAAGCTTTCTTT. Encoded protein: CASSSSTGVNPEAFF.

V usage is TRBV7-9 and J usage is TRBJ2-1; 7 positions match TRBD2. J lost 9 bases, V lost 4 bases, and 0 bases had no gene match. Germline assignment: CDR1 SEHNR and CDR2 FQNEAQ (reference sequence). The CDR3 runs 11 residues. This CDR3 reads CASSSGGEQFF. The CDR3, as DNA: TGTGCCAGCAGCTCGGGGGGTGAGCAGTTCTTC.

The chain couples TRBV18 to TRBJ2-1; weak D call: TRBD2 (5 bases). The CDR3 consists of 16 residues. V lost 1 base to trimming and J lost 6 bases, with 16 bases between them. Germline CDR1 reads KGHSH; CDR2 reads LQKENI. The CDR3 DNA reads as TGTGCCAGCTCACCACAACCTCCTCAAGGACTCAATGAGCAGTTCTTC. This encodes CASSPQPPQGLNEQFF.

The chain has TRBV27 and TRBJ2-7; TRBD2 might be the D (5 bases). This CDR3 region has 13 residues. Trimming pared 3 bases from V and 4 bases from J, leaving 10 bases between. CDR1 and CDR2 from the germline V gene are MNHEY and SMNVEV (reference sequence). CDR3 residues: CASSFGPGYEQYF. CDR3 nucleotides: TGTGCCAGCAGTTTTGGCCCGGGGTACGAGCAGTACTTC.

The chain has TRBV13 and TRBJ2-5; 9 positions agree with TRBD2. Per the germline V gene, CDR1 is PRHDT and CDR2 is FYEKMQ (reference sequence). After removal of 1 base from V and 9 bases from J, the junction contained 9 bases not matched to a gene. This CDR3 contains 15 residues. The CDR3 protein is CASSLALGQRGAQYF. For the CDR3, the DNA is TGTGCCAGCAGCTTAGCTCTCGGACAGCGGGGGGCCCAGTACTTC.

In DNA form, the CDR3 reads TGTGCCAGTAGTATGGGGGCCGCCGGAGATACGCAGTATTTT. Its translation: CASSMGAAGDTQYF. The chain has TRBV19 and TRBJ2-3, with D possibly matching TRBD1 (6 bases). The ends were cut back, 3 bases at V and 5 bases at J, with 12 bases in the middle. The CDR3 is made up of 14 amino acids. The germline V gene encodes CDR1 LNHDA and CDR2 SQIVND (reference sequence).

The V call is TRBV15, the J call TRBJ2-7, with 8 bases identical to TRBD2. Trimming at V came to 8 bases and at J to 5 bases, leaving 11 bases not matched to a gene. This CDR3 is built from 14 residues. Germline CDR1 is LNHNV and CDR2 is YYDKDF (reference sequence). CDR3 DNA sequence: TGTGCCACCGCCCACATAGCGGGATTCAACGAGCAGTACTTC. This translates into CATAHIAGFNEQYF.

This chain uses TRBV27 with TRBJ2-1; weak D call: TRBD2 (6 bases). Germline CDR1 and CDR2: MNHEY and SMNVEV (reference sequence). V dropped 3 bases and J dropped 0 bases, with 9 bases sitting between them. The CDR3 is made up of 15 amino acids. CDR3 bases: TGTGCCAGCAGTTTGGGACTGAGCTCCTACAATGAGCAGTTCTTC. As protein: CASSLGLSSYNEQFF.

V is TRBV5-3 and J is TRBJ2-1; possible D gene TRBD2, 5 bases. TRBV5-3 is noted as an ORF with a role that remains uncertain. The V and J ends lost 4 bases and 2 bases respectively, with 13 bases between them. The CDR3 is 15 amino acids. CDR3 loop: CARSGAGLTYNEQFF. CDR3 coding DNA: TGTGCCAGAAGCGGCGCGGGCCTAACCTACAATGAGCAGTTCTTC.

The J gene is TRBJ2-7, the V gene TRBV5-4; a weak D match, TRBD1 (6 bases). Looked up from germline, CDR1 is SGHNT and CDR2 is YYREEE (reference sequence). The CDR3 is made up of 12 amino acids. The V gene lost 2 bases and the J gene lost 7 bases, with 10 bases spanning the gap. DNA of the CDR3: TGTGCCAGCAGCTTAACAGGGTCAGAGCAGTACTTC. It is translated as CASSLTGSEQYF.

The rearrangement joins TRBV6-6 to TRBJ2-7; no definite D call. This CDR3 has 14 residues. Between the trimmed V and J ends, which lost 2 bases and 1 base, there was a span of 9 bases. Germline V lookup: CDR1 MNHNY, CDR2 SVGAGI (reference sequence). CDR3 bases: TGTGCCAGCAGTTACCCCGGGTCTTCCTACGAGCAGTACTTC. Its translation: CASSYPGSSYEQYF.

The rearrangement links TRBV24-1 to TRBJ2-3, with D possibly TRBD2 on 5 matching bases. V lost 5 bases and J 0 bases, leaving 11 bases between the germline ends. Germline V gives CDR1 KGHDR, CDR2 SFDVKD. The CDR3 is made up of 15 amino acids. CDR3 amino acids: CATSAAGDSTDTQYF. In DNA form, the CDR3 reads TGTGCCACCAGTGCCGCCGGGGATAGCACAGATACGCAGTATTTT.

This chain connects TRBV7-2 to TRBJ1-5, with 7 positions matching TRBD1. J lost 4 bases, V lost 4 bases, and 4 bases had no gene match. Germline-derived CDR1 and CDR2 are SGHTA and FQGNSA. CDR3 length: 14 amino acids. The CDR3 loop reads CASSSGQANQPQHF. CDR3 nucleotide sequence: TGTGCCAGCAGCTCCGGACAGGCAAATCAGCCCCAGCATTTT.

This chain joins TRBV5-1 and TRBJ2-5, with D perhaps TRBD1 (5 bases). The CDR3 totals 14 residues. V lost 5 bases and J 2 bases, leaving 13 bases between the germline ends. Germline lookup yields CDR1 SGHRS and CDR2 YFSETQ. CDR3 amino acids: CASRVNGQQETQYF. The CDR3 DNA reads TGCGCCAGCAGAGTAAATGGACAACAAGAGACCCAGTACTTC.

The J gene is TRBJ2-3, the V gene TRBV10-3; 7 bases are shared with TRBD2. Germline V gene sequence: CDR1 ENHRY, CDR2 SYGVKD. The ends lost 4 bases at V and 1 base at J; junction bases unmatched: 5. This CDR3 is 15 amino acids long. The CDR3 loop is CAISGGGVGTDTQYF. The CDR3 DNA is TGTGCCATCAGTGGGGGGGGAGTTGGCACAGATACGCAGTATTTT.

The V call is TRBV6-2 or TRBV6-3, the J call TRBJ1-6, with D unresolved. Per the germline V gene, CDR1 is MNHEY and CDR2 is SVGEGT. The CDR3 has 17 amino acids. The V gene lost 2 bases and the J gene lost 0 bases, with 11 bases spanning the gap. CDR3 nucleotides: TGTGCCAGCAGTTACGGGCCCCGAAGCTCCTATAATTCACCCCTCCACTTT. This sequence encodes CASSYGPRSSYNSPLHF.

The J gene is TRBJ2-7, the V gene TRBV5-1, with 12 bases identical to TRBD2. Trimming took 3 bases from V and 3 from J; bases not matched to a gene: 1. This CDR3 is 14 amino acids long. Looked up from germline, CDR1 is SGHRS and CDR2 is YFSETQ. CDR3 residues: CASSSTSGGYEQYF. In DNA, the CDR3 is TGCGCCAGCAGCTCGACTAGCGGGGGCTACGAGCAGTACTTC.

The V call is TRBV2, the J call TRBJ1-5; D possibly corresponds to TRBD1 (5 bases). The CDR3 is 18 amino acids. With 8 bases removed from V and 0 bases from J, the gap between germline ends came to 23 bases. Germline V gene sequence: CDR1 SNHLY, CDR2 FYNNEI. CDR3: CASSPVTTVTYSNQPQHF. The DNA for the CDR3 is TGTGCCAGCTCCCCCGTGACGACAGTCACATATAGCAATCAGCCCCAGCATTTT.

The J gene is TRBJ2-7, the V gene TRBV30; D is unresolved. The CDR3 totals 12 residues. Trimming took 1 base from V and 5 from J, leaving 9 bases between them. Looked up from germline, CDR1 is GTSNPN and CDR2 is SVGIG (reference sequence). Written as DNA, the CDR3 is TGTGCCTGGAGTGGCCAGGTCCACGAGCAGTACTTC. This translates into CAWSGQVHEQYF. Using reference TRBV30 and TRBJ2-7 for the parts outside the CDR3, the full variable domain is SQTIHQWPATLVQPVGSPLSLECTVEGTSNPNLYWYRQAAGRGLQLLFYSVGIGQISSEVPQNLSASRPQDRQFILSSKKLLLSDSGFYLCAWSGQVHEQYFGPGTRLTVT.

V and J are TRBV7-9 and TRBJ2-5, with no clear D. Trimming pared 1 base from V and 5 bases from J, leaving 5 bases between. Germline CDR1 reads SEHNR; CDR2 reads FQNEAQ (reference sequence). The CDR3 has 12 residues. This chain's CDR3 is CASSLVRETQYF. The CDR3 DNA reads as TGTGCCAGCAGCTTAGTTCGGGAGACCCAGTACTTC.

The rearrangement uses TRBV7-2 and TRBJ2-3; TRBD1 agrees at 7 bases. There are 16 residues in the CDR3. Germline V gene sequence: CDR1 SGHTA, CDR2 FQGNSA. V lost 1 base to trimming and J lost 2 bases; unmatched junction nucleotides: 6. The CDR3, as DNA: TGTGCCAGCAGCTTAGAAGGGGGCGGATACACAGATACGCAGTATTTT. This gives the protein CASSLEGGGYTDTQYF. The full variable domain, rest sourced from reference TRBV7-2 and TRBJ2-3, is GAGVSQSPSNKVTEKGKDVELRCDPISGHTALYWYRQSLGQGLEFLIYFQGNSAPDKSGLPSDRFSAERTGGSVSTLTIQRTQQEDSAVYLCASSLEGGGYTDTQYFGPGTRLTVL.

This clone showed up just a few times. The rearrangement links TRBV9 to TRBJ1-1; D remains ambiguous. There are 13 residues in the CDR3. Between the trimmed V and J ends, which lost 1 base and 1 base, there was a span of 5 bases. Per germline, CDR1 SGDLS and CDR2 YYNGEE. CDR3 in DNA: TGTGCCAGCAGCGTATCCGGGAACACTGAAGCTTTCTTT. Its protein is CASSVSGNTEAFF.

The V call is TRBV25-1, the J call TRBJ2-1, with TRBD1 identical over 12 bases. The CDR3 runs to 16 residues. V lost 5 bases to trimming and J lost 8 bases; unmatched junction nucleotides: 10. Germline CDR1 is MGHDK and CDR2 is SYGVNS. The CDR3 sequence is CASSFGDRGQSDEQFF. DNA for the CDR3: TGTGCCAGCAGTTTTGGGGACAGGGGGCAAAGCGATGAGCAGTTCTTC.

This clone was counted between two and nine times. This rearrangement joins TRBV28 to TRBJ1-5, with a weak D call TRBD1 (5 bases). Per germline, CDR1 MDHEN and CDR2 SYDVKM. V shed 6 bases and J shed 7 bases, with 19 bases lying between them. CDR3 length: 15 residues. The CDR3 DNA reads TGTGCCAGCAGGCCAGGGTATCGAGGTATCCAGCCCCAGCATTTT. Translation gives CASRPGYRGIQPQHF. The full variable domain, in which reference TRBV28 and TRBJ1-5 provide the parts outside the CDR3, is DVKVTQSSRYLVKRTGEKVFLECVQDMDHENMFWYRQDPGLGLRLIYFSYDVKMKEKGDIPEGYSVSREKKERFSLILESASTNQTSMYLCASRPGYRGIQPQHFGDGTRLSIL.

The chain employs TRBV2 and TRBJ2-7, with TRBD2 matching 7 bases. The CDR3 has 15 residues. J gave up 3 bases and V 0 bases, and 5 bases lay outside the gene matches. Germline CDR1 and CDR2: SNHLY and FYNNEI. CDR3 DNA: TGTGCCAGCAGTGAAGCGACTAGCTATAACTACGAGCAGTACTTC. It specifies CASSEATSYNYEQYF.

The DNA of the CDR3 is TGTGCCAGCAGCTTAGTTGGGGGGAGTGGAACAGATACGCAGTATTTT. It is translated as CASSLVGGSGTDTQYF. This chain joins TRBV7-9 and TRBJ2-3, with a tentative D call TRBD2 (6 bases). The CDR3 is made up of 16 amino acids. Trimming took 1 base from V and 3 from J, leaving 14 bases between them. CDR1 and CDR2 (germline): SEHNR, FQNEAQ (reference sequence).